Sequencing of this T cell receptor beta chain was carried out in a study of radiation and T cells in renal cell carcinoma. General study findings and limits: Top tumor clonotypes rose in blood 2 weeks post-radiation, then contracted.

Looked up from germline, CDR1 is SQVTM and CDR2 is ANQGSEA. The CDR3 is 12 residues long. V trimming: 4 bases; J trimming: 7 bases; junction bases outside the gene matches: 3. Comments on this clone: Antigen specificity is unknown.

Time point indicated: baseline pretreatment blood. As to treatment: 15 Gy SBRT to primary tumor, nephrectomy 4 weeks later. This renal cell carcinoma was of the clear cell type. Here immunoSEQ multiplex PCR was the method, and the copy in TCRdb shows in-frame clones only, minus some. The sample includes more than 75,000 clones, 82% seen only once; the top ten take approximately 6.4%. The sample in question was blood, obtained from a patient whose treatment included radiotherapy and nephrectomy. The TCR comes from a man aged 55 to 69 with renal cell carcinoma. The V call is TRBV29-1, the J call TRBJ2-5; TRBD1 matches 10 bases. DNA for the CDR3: TGCAGCGTTGGGGACAGGGGTGGGACCCAGTACTTC. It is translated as CSVGDRGGTQYF.